Following are 22 T cell receptor beta chains from one sample sequenced in a study of blood T cells in healthy people across ages. Next came a second PCR, run for 7 to 11 cycles, which used a sample-barcoded 5' primer along with a J-beta primer mix. TCRdb recomputed calls from the 5' RACE reads with MiXCR, one row per CDR3 protein. This sample has some 1.5 million distinct CDR3 sequences, with roughly 30% found just once. The sequenced material came from blood. Source of these receptors: a woman between 25 and 40 years old in good health.

This clonotype was detected only a few times. The chain is built from TRBV19 and TRBJ1-1; D perhaps matches TRBD1 (5 bases). The CDR3 has 15 residues. The V and J ends lost 2 bases and 1 base respectively, with 11 bases between them. Germline assignment: CDR1 LNHDA and CDR2 SQIVND (reference sequence). This CDR3 is CASSIPGQRNTEAFF. CDR3 DNA sequence: TGTGCCAGTAGTATACCTGGACAAAGGAACACTGAAGCTTTCTTT. Complete variable domain (other parts from reference TRBV19 and TRBJ1-1): DGGITQSPKYLFRKEGQNVTLSCEQNLNHDAMYWYRQDPGQGLRLIYYSQIVNDFQKGDIAEGYSVSREKKESFPLTVTSAQKNPTAFYLCASSIPGQRNTEAFFGQGTRLTVV.

In its sample, this clonotype was seen many times. This chain joins TRBV7-9 and TRBJ2-1; perhaps D is TRBD1 or TRBD2 (6 bases each). The length of the CDR3 is 12 residues. Germline V gene lookup returns CDR1 SEHNR and CDR2 FQNEAQ (reference sequence). V lost 1 base and J lost 9, with 7 bases in between. This CDR3 is CASSLEGGEQFF. CDR3 coding DNA: TGTGCCAGCAGCTTAGAGGGGGGTGAGCAGTTCTTC.

This clonotype was seen a handful of times. V gene TRBV6-2 or TRBV6-3 combines with J gene TRBJ2-3; D may match TRBD1 or TRBD2 (5 bases each). Trimming took off 2 bases at V and 0 bases at J, with 9 bases between the two ends. CDR1 and CDR2 from the germline V gene are MNHEY and SVGEGT. This CDR3 has 15 residues. CDR3 protein: CASSYGTTSTDTQYF. The DNA for the CDR3 is TGTGCCAGCAGTTACGGGACCACCAGCACAGATACGCAGTATTTT.

This clonotype was counted ten times or more. The V and J genes are TRBV18 and TRBJ2-7; the match to TRBD2 covers 8 bases. V shed 1 base and J 4 bases; nucleotides not matched to a gene: 12. CDR3 size: 17 residues. In germline, CDR1 is KGHSH, CDR2 LQKENI. The CDR3 reads CASSPQSPAGAQYEQYF. For the CDR3, the DNA is TGTGCCAGCTCACCACAGTCCCCAGCGGGGGCCCAATACGAGCAGTACTTC.

The chain joins TRBV4-2 to TRBJ2-1; 14 nucleotides line up with TRBD2. Germline CDR1 LGHNA, CDR2 YNFKEQ. This CDR3 region has 15 residues. V gave up 3 bases and J gave up 6 bases; unmatched junction bases: 1. The CDR3 loop is CASSQTSGGVNEQFF. As DNA, the CDR3 is TGTGCCAGCAGCCAGACTAGCGGGGGGGTCAATGAGCAGTTCTTC.

This clonotype has ten or more counts. The V and J genes are TRBV21-1 and TRBJ2-7; whether TRBD2, the table's D call, matches the DNA was not checked. TRBV21-1 is designated a pseudogene. This CDR3 region has 14 residues. The CDR3 region is CARPLYVWSYEQYF. CDR3 sequence (DNA): TGTGCCAGACCGCTTTACGTTTGGTCCTACGAGCAGTACTTC.

This clonotype was observed at least ten times. The gene calls are TRBV7-2 and TRBJ2-7; TRBD2 matches 13 bases. Losses at the gene ends were 1 base for V and 3 bases for J; bases not matched to a gene: 3. CDR1 and CDR2 (germline): SGHTA, FQGNSA. CDR3 size: 16 residues. This CDR3 reads CASSLDGTSGIYEQYF. The CDR3 region has the DNA TGTGCCAGCAGCTTAGACGGGACTAGCGGGATCTACGAGCAGTACTTC.

Note on this clonotype: Sequence at one end of the junction differs from germline and may be a read error. The rearrangement joins TRBV3-1 to TRBJ2-5; 7 bases align to TRBD1. In germline, CDR1 is LGHDT, CDR2 YNNKEL (reference sequence). The CDR3 consists of 19 residues. DNA of the CDR3: TGTGCCAACAGCCCGGACTCGGACAGGCTGCACTTAGCCCAAGAGACCCAGTACTTC. Translated: CANSPDSDRLHLAQETQYF.

This clonotype has more than one count but fewer than ten. This chain links TRBV7-2 with TRBJ2-1; 9 bases fit TRBD2. The CDR3 spans 15 residues. Germline V lookup: CDR1 SGHTA, CDR2 FQGNSA. With V trimmed by 5 bases and J by 4 bases, 6 bases remained unmatched. CDR3 protein: CASSLSGSDYNEQFF. CDR3 sequence (DNA): TGTGCCAGCAGCCTTAGCGGGAGCGATTACAATGAGCAGTTCTTC. The full variable domain, rest sourced from reference TRBV7-2 and TRBJ2-1, is GAGVSQSPSNKVTEKGKDVELRCDPISGHTALYWYRQSLGQGLEFLIYFQGNSAPDKSGLPSDRFSAERTGGSVSTLTIQRTQQEDSAVYLCASSLSGSDYNEQFFGPGTRLTVL.

This clonotype was picked up a small number of times. The chain combines TRBV20-1 with TRBJ2-3; 9 bases align to TRBD2. V trimming: 3 bases; J trimming: 4 bases; junction bases outside the gene matches: 8. The length of the CDR3 is 15 residues. Germline-derived CDR1 and CDR2 are DFQATT and SNEGSKA (reference sequence). CDR3 region: CSASLPSGVPDTQYF. In nucleotides, the CDR3 is TGCAGTGCTAGTCTTCCTAGCGGGGTTCCAGATACGCAGTATTTT.

J is TRBJ1-1 and V is TRBV12-3 or TRBV12-4; no clear D. This CDR3 is 12 amino acids long. Trimming cost V 9 bases and J 7 bases, with 15 bases left between them. The CDR3 protein is CASYSSPLEAFF. The CDR3 DNA is TGTGCCAGTTACAGTTCTCCTCTTGAAGCTTTCTTT.

Concerning this clonotype: This may stem from a read error, because a much larger clone lies one nucleotide away. The chain carries TRBV20-1 and TRBJ1-2, with 7 nucleotides matching TRBD1. Trimming removed 5 bases from V and 5 bases from J; junction bases left unmatched: 11. Germline-derived CDR1 and CDR2 are DFQATT and SNEGSKA (reference sequence). This CDR3 has 14 amino acids. This CDR3 reads CSAHETGKGYGYTF. CDR3 DNA sequence: TGCAGTGCTCATGAGACAGGGAAAGGTTATGGCTACACCTTC.

This clonotype was counted a few times. The gene calls are TRBV27 and TRBJ2-1; TRBD1 might be the D (5 bases). The CDR3 is 14 amino acids. Germline CDR1 MNHEY, CDR2 SMNVEV (reference sequence). V was clipped by 5 bases and J by 6 bases, with 14 bases between them. CDR3 DNA: TGTGCCAGCAGTCTGCCGACAAGGGGCAATGAGCAGTTCTTC. Its protein product is CASSLPTRGNEQFF.

The gene calls are TRBV4-1 and TRBJ2-7; maybe TRBD1 (5 bases). This CDR3 comprises 13 residues. Germline lookup yields CDR1 MGHRA and CDR2 YSYEKL. Trimming removed 0 bases from V and 2 bases from J, with 5 bases in between. The CDR3 DNA reads TGCGCCAGCAGCCAAGAGGACACCTACGAGCAGTACTTC. Translating gives CASSQEDTYEQYF.

This clonotype came up many times. The V and J genes are TRBV20-1 and TRBJ2-7; D is possibly TRBD1 (6 bases). From germline, CDR1 is DFQATT and CDR2 SNEGSKA (reference sequence). Trimming removed 2 bases from V and 9 bases from J, with 11 bases in between. The CDR3 runs 11 residues. DNA of the CDR3: TGCAGTGCTAGACCACAGGGTGTGCAGTACTTC. Translation gives CSARPQGVQYF.

A few counts support this clonotype. This chain connects TRBV7-6 to TRBJ2-6; unclear D gene. Trimming left V 1 base short and J 1 base short, with 14 bases between. The CDR3 has 18 amino acids. The germline V gene has CDR1 SGHVS and CDR2 FNYEAQ. CDR3: CASSLVPDPRSGANVLTF. CDR3 nucleotide sequence: TGTGCCAGCAGCTTAGTTCCAGACCCTCGATCTGGGGCCAACGTCCTGACTTTC.

This clonotype was observed a handful of times. The gene calls are TRBV20-1 and TRBJ2-1; 15 bases are a match to TRBD2. Germline V gene sequence: CDR1 DFQATT, CDR2 SNEGSKA (reference sequence). The CDR3 is 16 amino acids. V shed 5 bases and J 7 bases; nucleotides not matched to a gene: 9. CDR3 nucleotide sequence: TGCAGTGCTCCGGGACTAGCGGGAGGAGTGGGGAATGAGCAGTTCTTC. It is translated as CSAPGLAGGVGNEQFF.

This chain connects TRBV20-1 to TRBJ2-7; tentatively, D is TRBD1 (9 bases). Trimming took off 5 bases at V and 5 bases at J, with 19 bases between the two ends. Germline values: CDR1 DFQATT, CDR2 SNEGSKA (reference sequence). The CDR3 spans 14 residues. CDR3 amino acids: CSARGGTGNHEQYF. CDR3 DNA: TGCAGTGCTCGGGGGGGGACAGGGAACCACGAGCAGTACTTC.

The chain recombines TRBV5-6 with TRBJ1-1; TRBD1 agrees at 10 bases. Germline V gene sequence: CDR1 SGHDT, CDR2 YYEEEE. The CDR3 contains 14 residues. With 4 bases clipped from V and 6 bases from J, the junction kept 6 bases outside the gene matches. The CDR3 here is CASSKGDRGAEAFF. CDR3 DNA sequence: TGTGCCAGCAGCAAGGGGGACAGGGGAGCTGAAGCTTTCTTT. The whole variable domain, filled in from reference TRBV5-6 and TRBJ1-1, reads DAGVTQSPTHLIKTRGQQVTLRCSPKSGHDTVSWYQQALGQGPQFIFQYYEEEERQRGNFPDRFSGHQFPNYSSELNVNALLLGDSALYLCASSKGDRGAEAFFGQGTRLTVV.

The rearrangement uses TRBV2 and TRBJ2-3, with D uncertain. The germline gives CDR1 SNHLY, CDR2 FYNNEI. The V end was cut by 6 bases, the J end by 0 bases, with 13 bases between. CDR3 length equals 15 residues. Written as DNA, the CDR3 is TGTGCCAGCAGCCGACAAGGGCGAAGCACAGATACGCAGTATTTT. It yields the protein CASSRQGRSTDTQYF.

The chain recombines TRBV4-1 with TRBJ2-7; D gene uncertain. This CDR3 is 12 amino acids long. Germline loops: CDR1 MGHRA, CDR2 YSYEKL. Trimming cost V 5 bases and J 1 base, with 6 bases left between them. The CDR3 region is CASSKFSYEQYF. Written as DNA, the CDR3 is TGCGCCAGCAGCAAGTTTTCCTACGAGCAGTACTTC.

Concerning this clonotype: This may come from a read error, since a much larger clone is one base off. CDR3 sequence (DNA): TGCAGCGTTGCGACAGTGTTGTCCCACGAGCAGTACTTC. Translated: CSVATVLSHEQYF. The rearrangement uses TRBV29-1 and TRBJ2-7, with D possibly matching TRBD1 (5 bases). The germline CDR1 and CDR2 sequences are SQVTM and ANQGSEA. The CDR3 is 13 amino acids. The V and J ends lost 4 bases and 5 bases respectively, with 15 bases between them.